The 6 T cell receptor beta chains in this list originate from one sample, sequenced in a study of OX40 agonist ivuxolimab in advanced cancers. Produced via immunoSEQ multiplex PCR; TCRdb's table is partial and in-frame only. The profile shows about 45,000 clones, approximately 91% of them singletons. Source: CD4+ or CD8+ T cells sorted from blood, taken in a trial of the OX40 agonist ivuxolimab. The receptors originated from an adult with an advanced solid tumor such as melanoma, head and neck, liver or kidney cancer.

This clone was found a few times. J is TRBJ2-7 and V is TRBV19, with 7 bases identical to TRBD2. V was clipped by 1 base and J by 5 bases; unmatched bases: 2. The CDR3 spans 13 residues. Germline-derived CDR1 and CDR2 are LNHDA and SQIVND (reference sequence). This CDR3 reads CASSIAGGDEQYF. In DNA, the CDR3 is TGTGCCAGTAGTATAGCGGGAGGAGACGAGCAGTACTTC.

The V and J genes are TRBV5-4 and TRBJ2-7; the match to TRBD1 covers 7 bases. The V gene's germline CDR1 is SGHNT and CDR2 YYREEE (reference sequence). J gave up 2 bases and V 4 bases, and 9 bases lay outside the gene matches. There are 15 residues in the CDR3. CDR3 DNA: TGTGCCAGCAGCATGGACAGGCCCCTCACCTACGAGCAGTACTTC. Its protein product is CASSMDRPLTYEQYF.

This rearrangement joins TRBV11-3 to TRBJ2-5; 9 bases are shared with TRBD2. CDR1 is SGHNT, CDR2 YENEEA, per germline. The CDR3 extends over 15 amino acids. J lost 0 bases, V lost 5 bases, and 4 bases had no gene match. The CDR3 region has the DNA TGTGCCAGCAGCCGGACTAGCGCAAACCAAGAGACCCAGTACTTC. Translating gives CASSRTSANQETQYF.

The chain has TRBV13 and TRBJ2-1, with TRBD2 matching 8 bases. Per germline, CDR1 PRHDT and CDR2 FYEKMQ (reference sequence). The CDR3 contains 14 residues. V shed 5 bases, J shed 4 bases, and the junction held 4 bases outside the gene matches. For the CDR3, the DNA is TGTGCCAGCAGCCCCCCGGGGGGGTACAATGAGCAGTTCTTC. It is translated as CASSPPGGYNEQFF.

The count of this clone is one. This sequence joins TRBV11-2 and TRBJ2-7, with a tentative D call TRBD1 (6 bases). The CDR3 loop spans 16 amino acids. The germline V gene encodes CDR1 SGHAT and CDR2 FQNNGV. Between the trimmed V and J ends, which lost 1 base and 0 bases, there was a span of 13 bases. The CDR3 loop reads CASSLVEGGFSYEQYF. As DNA, the CDR3 is TGTGCCAGCAGCTTAGTCGAAGGGGGTTTCTCCTACGAGCAGTACTTC.

V gene TRBV2 combines with J gene TRBJ1-3, with D possibly TRBD1 on 5 matching bases. V gave up 4 bases and J gave up 2 bases, with 9 bases separating them. CDR1 SNHLY and CDR2 FYNNEI come from the germline V gene. The CDR3 is 14 amino acids. CDR3 in DNA: TGTGCCAGCAGTGGGGGGGGACCTGGAAACACCATATATTTT. Amino acids: CASSGGGPGNTIYF. Based on the CDR3 plus reference TRBV2 and TRBJ1-3, the full variable domain is EPEVTQTPSHQVTQMGQEVILRCVPISNHLYFYWYRQILGQKVEFLVSFYNNEISEKSEIFDDQFSVERPDGSNFTLKIRSTKLEDSAMYFCASSGGGPGNTIYFGEGSWLTVV.